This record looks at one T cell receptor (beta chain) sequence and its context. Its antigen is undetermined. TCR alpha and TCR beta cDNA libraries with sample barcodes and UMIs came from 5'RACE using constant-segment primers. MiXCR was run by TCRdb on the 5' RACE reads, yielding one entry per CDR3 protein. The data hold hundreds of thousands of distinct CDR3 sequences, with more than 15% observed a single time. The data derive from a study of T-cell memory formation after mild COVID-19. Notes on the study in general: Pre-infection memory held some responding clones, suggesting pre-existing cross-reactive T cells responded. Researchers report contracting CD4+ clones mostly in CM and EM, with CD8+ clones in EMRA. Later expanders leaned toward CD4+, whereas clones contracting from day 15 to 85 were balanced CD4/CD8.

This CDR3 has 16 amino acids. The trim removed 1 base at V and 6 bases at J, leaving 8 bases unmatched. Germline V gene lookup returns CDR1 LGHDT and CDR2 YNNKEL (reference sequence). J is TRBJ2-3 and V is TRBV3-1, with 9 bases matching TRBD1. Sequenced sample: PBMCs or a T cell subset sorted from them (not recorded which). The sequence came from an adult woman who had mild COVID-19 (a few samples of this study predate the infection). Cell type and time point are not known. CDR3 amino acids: CASSQATGGTGDTQYF. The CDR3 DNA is TGTGCCAGCAGCCAAGCTACAGGGGGCACAGGGGATACGCAGTATTTT.